This T cell receptor (beta chain) was sequenced for a study of control samples from healthy donors and cancer patients. CDR1 is MNHEY and CDR2 is SMNVEV in the germline V gene (reference sequence). The CDR3 sequence is 17 residues long. V was trimmed by 6 bases and J by 8 bases, leaving 25 bases between them. Only in-frame clones appear in the TCRdb table, and some are missing; sequencing was by immunoSEQ multiplex PCR. The table includes 150,000 to 200,000 clones, about 94% detected once. The rearrangement uses TRBV27 and TRBJ1-4; D call uncertain. Sequencing was done on a sample of blood. The clonotype originates from a woman between 35 and 50 years old in good health. In nucleotides, the CDR3 is TGTGCCAGCAGGGGTTGGGCGGGAGCCGCAACAGAAGAAAAACTGTTTTTT. Protein sequence: CASRGWAGAATEEKLFF.